A selection of T cell receptor beta chains follows, all from one sample in a study of beta chain features in type 1 diabetes. Only in-frame clones appear in the TCRdb table, and some are missing; sequencing was by immunoSEQ multiplex PCR. Of about 410,000 clones in the sample, approximately 14% were seen once. Specimen: naive CD4+ T cells from blood. These receptors all come from a man aged 25 to 40 in good health. CDR3s include the opening cysteine and the closing phenylalanine or tryptophan. D genes are given only for firm matches. Some rows mark clone size as missing; the rest say once, few, many or name a class of expanded clone.

V gene	clone size	D gene	J gene	CDR3 DNA	CDR3 protein
TRBV14	few	.	TRBJ1-1	TGTGCCAGCAGCCAGAGGACCACAGGGAACACTGAAGCTTTCTTT	CASSQRTTGNTEAFF
TRBV14	.	TRBD1	TRBJ1-2	TGTGCCAGCAGCCAAGATTGGGGGACAGATGGCTACACCTTC	CASSQDWGTDGYTF
TRBV5-4	.	TRBD1	TRBJ2-3	TGTGCCATCGGGACAGGGCTCTCAGATACGCAGTATTTT	CAIGTGLSDTQYF
TRBV10-3	.	TRBD2	TRBJ2-5	TGTGCCATCCAGCCGTCGGGGGGAGAGACCCAGTACTTC	CAIQPSGGETQYF
TRBV7-2	few	.	TRBJ2-3	TGTGCCAGCAGCTTAACGATCGGGGCGGGCACAGATACGCAGTATTTT	CASSLTIGAGTDTQYF
TRBV9	few	.	TRBJ2-2	TGTGCCAGCAGCGTATGGGTTGACGGGGAGCTGTTTTTT	CASSVWVDGELFF
TRBV29-1	few	TRBD1	TRBJ1-1	TGCAGCGTGACCGGGACAGGGAGTGAAAGACCTGAAGCTTTCTTT	CSVTGTGSERPEAFF
TRBV2	few	.	TRBJ2-3	TGTGCCAGCAGTGAAGATTCTAGCACAGATACGCAGTATTTT	CASSEDSSTDTQYF
TRBV30	few	.	TRBJ1-2	TGTGCCTGGGGTCTGGGGCAGGGTGGTGGCTACACCTTC	CAWGLGQGGGYTF
TRBV7-6	.	.	TRBJ2-5	TGTGCCAGCAGCTTAGAGTCCGGGCCAGAGACCCAGTACTTC	CASSLESGPETQYF
TRBV9	.	TRBD2	TRBJ2-3	TGTGCCAGCAGTGATAGCGGGAGTACAGATACGCAGTATTTT	CASSDSGSTDTQYF
TRBV4-3	few	TRBD2	TRBJ2-7	TGCGCCAGCAGCCAAGATCCTAGCGGCTACTACGAGCAGTACTTC	CASSQDPSGYYEQYF
TRBV27	once	.	TRBJ2-5	TGTGCCAGCAGTTCCACAGCTATACAAGAGACCCAGTACTTC	CASSSTAIQETQYF
TRBV7-9	few	TRBD2	TRBJ2-5	TGTGCCAGCAGCTTATCTAGCGGGAGCCGAGAGACCCAGTACTTC	CASSLSSGSRETQYF
TRBV9	few	.	TRBJ2-5	TGTGCCAGCAGCGTAGGGGAGTTCGAGACCCAGTACTTC	CASSVGEFETQYF
TRBV29-1	.	TRBD2	TRBJ2-3	TGCAGCACACGCAGCGGGAGTGCCACAGATACGCAGTATTTT	CSTRSGSATDTQYF
TRBV23-1	.	.	TRBJ1-6	TGCGCCAGCAGTCAATCTCTTCTGGGAACCCCCAGAGGTTCACCCCTCCACTTT	CASSQSLLGTPRGSPLHF
TRBV7-2	.	.	TRBJ2-5	TGTGCCAGCAGCGTCCAGGGTTATCAAGAGACCCAGTACTTC	CASSVQGYQETQYF
TRBV27	few	.	TRBJ2-3	TGTGCCAGCCGGGACCGAGAGTGGGATACGCAGTATTTT	CASRDREWDTQYF
TRBV10-3	many	.	TRBJ2-3	TGTGCCACCTCAGGGCCGGGAGATACGCAGTATTTT	CATSGPGDTQYF
TRBV5-1	few	.	TRBJ1-2	TGCGCCAGCAGCTTGGCCACACAGTCTAACTATGGCTACACCTTC	CASSLATQSNYGYTF
TRBV15	few	.	TRBJ1-5	TGTGCCACCAGCAGAGATAGCGGGTATAGCAATCAGCCCCAGCATTTT	CATSRDSGYSNQPQHF
TRBV29-1	few	.	TRBJ1-1	TGCAGCGTTGACTTTGAACAGGCCTCGAACACTGAAGCTTTCTTT	CSVDFEQASNTEAFF
TRBV9	few	.	TRBJ2-3	TGTGCCAGCAGCGCAGCAAATTTGGCGGATACGCAGTATTTT	CASSAANLADTQYF
TRBV6-5	few	.	TRBJ1-1	TGTGCCAGCAGTGAAACAGACACTGAAGCTTTCTTT	CASSETDTEAFF
TRBV7-6	few	.	TRBJ2-1	TGTGCCAGCAGCTTAGGAGAGGGGAGTGAGCAGTTCTTC	CASSLGEGSEQFF
TRBV5-4	few	.	TRBJ1-2	TGTGCCAGCAGCTTGGACGGCTTCAACTATGGCTACACCTTC	CASSLDGFNYGYTF
TRBV7-7	.	.	TRBJ2-5	TGTGCCAGCAGTCTAGGGGAGGCGGAGACCCAGTACTTC	CASSLGEAETQYF
TRBV7-9	few	.	TRBJ1-2	TGTGCCAGCAGCCCGGGGGGCTACACCTTC	CASSPGGYTF
TRBV20-1	few	.	TRBJ1-3	TGCAGTGCTAGTCTCGGCAGGGGAATATATTTT	CSASLGRGIYF